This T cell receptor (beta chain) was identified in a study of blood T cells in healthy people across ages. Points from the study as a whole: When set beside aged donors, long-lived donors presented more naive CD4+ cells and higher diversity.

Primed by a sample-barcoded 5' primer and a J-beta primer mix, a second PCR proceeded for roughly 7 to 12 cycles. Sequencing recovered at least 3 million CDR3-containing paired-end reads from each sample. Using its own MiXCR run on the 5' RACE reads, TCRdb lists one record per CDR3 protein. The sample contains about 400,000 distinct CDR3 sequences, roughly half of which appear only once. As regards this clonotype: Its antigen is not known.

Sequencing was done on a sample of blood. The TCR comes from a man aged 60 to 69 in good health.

The CDR3 reads CAGQGAGANVLTF. CDR3 coding DNA: TGTGCCGGCCAGGGGGCTGGGGCCAACGTCCTGACTTTC. The chain couples TRBV28 to TRBJ2-6, with 7 bases that match TRBD1. J was trimmed by 2 bases and V by 11 bases; bases with no gene match: 3. Germline-derived CDR1 and CDR2 are MDHEN and SYDVKM. The CDR3 consists of 13 residues.